One and the same sample provided the 19 T cell receptor beta chains below, sequenced in a study of blood T cell repertoires in COVID-19 (dated by TCRdb to the early 2020s). The library was generated by the immunoSEQ multiplex PCR assay. TCRdb took over this immuneACCESS table, retaining in-frame rearrangements with V and J assigned. Such tables are incomplete; in checked studies, under half of the missing clones stem from an unresolved V gene, and the remainder is unexplained. The sample table shows approximately 130,000 clones, and around four fifths are seen once. The top ten clones comprise 18% of the sample. Sequences were obtained from PBMCs or T cells enriched from blood (not recorded which). The origin of the receptors is a young man who had recovered from COVID-19.

This clone is a singleton in its sample. The chain employs TRBV9 and TRBJ2-3; 8 nucleotides match TRBD2. This CDR3 is built from 16 residues. Trimming took 0 bases from V and 7 from J; bases not matched to a gene: 10. Germline V gene data show CDR1 as SGDLS and CDR2 as YYNGEE. This chain's CDR3 is CASSVDPAGAGYTQYF. For the CDR3, the DNA is TGTGCCAGCAGCGTAGACCCAGCGGGGGCAGGGTATACGCAGTATTTT.

Written as DNA, the CDR3 is TGTGCCAGTAGCCAAGCGAAATCCCGGGACTTGGTGAACACTGAAGCTTTCTTT. This codes for CASSQAKSRDLVNTEAFF. The chain carries TRBV19 and TRBJ1-1; tentative D call: TRBD1 (5 bases). Trimming shortened V by 6 bases and J by 0 bases, and 23 bases separated the two germline ends. This CDR3 contains 18 residues. Germline loops: CDR1 LNHDA, CDR2 SQIVND (reference sequence). Variable domain in full (rest from reference TRBV19 and TRBJ1-1): DGGITQSPKYLFRKEGQNVTLSCEQNLNHDAMYWYRQDPGQGLRLIYYSQIVNDFQKGDIAEGYSVSREKKESFPLTVTSAQKNPTAFYLCASSQAKSRDLVNTEAFFGQGTRLTVV.

This clone was counted a single time. The V and J genes are TRBV6-5 and TRBJ2-2; a weak D match, TRBD1 (6 bases). Germline loops: CDR1 MNHEY, CDR2 SVGAGI. Trimming removed 5 bases from V and 6 bases from J, with 13 bases in between. The CDR3 spans 14 residues. In DNA form, the CDR3 reads TGTGCCAGCAGTCCCCACAGGGTCGCCGGGGAGCTGTTTTTT. This sequence encodes CASSPHRVAGELFF.

The genes are TRBV2 and TRBJ1-3, with a weak D call TRBD1 (5 bases). V shed 5 bases and J shed 0 bases, with 14 bases lying between them. CDR1 is SNHLY and CDR2 is FYNNEI in the germline V gene. The CDR3 sequence is 16 residues long. Here the CDR3 reads CASSLSTARSGNTIYF. In DNA, the CDR3 is TGTGCCAGCAGTTTGTCGACAGCCCGCTCTGGAAACACCATATATTTT.

The chain has TRBV6-4 and TRBJ2-7; D perhaps matches TRBD2 (7 bases). There are 13 residues in the CDR3. Germline CDR1 and CDR2: MRHNA and SNTAGT. Trimming stripped 6 bases from V and 7 bases from J, with 16 bases between. The CDR3 is CASSGTGREEQYV. Written as DNA, the CDR3 is TGTGCCAGCAGCGGTACAGGGAGGGAGGAGCAGTACGTC.

V gene TRBV9 combines with J gene TRBJ2-1; 10 bases line up with TRBD2. Trimming took 7 bases from V and 7 from J; bases not matched to a gene: 14. Germline V CDR1 and CDR2: SGDLS, YYNGEE. CDR3 length: 16 residues. In DNA, the CDR3 is TGTGCCAGCTCAACTAGCGGGATTGGGTTAAGGAATGAGCAGTTCTTC. This sequence encodes CASSTSGIGLRNEQFF.

The J gene is TRBJ2-5, the V gene TRBV27; 7 nucleotides line up with TRBD2. CDR1 and CDR2 from the germline V gene are MNHEY and SMNVEV (reference sequence). CDR3 length: 15 amino acids. The ends lost 6 bases at V and 5 bases at J; junction bases unmatched: 12. Here the CDR3 reads CASSSSWGGWETQYF. The CDR3 DNA follows: TGTGCCAGCAGCTCTTCATGGGGGGGGTGGGAGACCCAGTACTTC.

The rearrangement joins TRBV29-1 to TRBJ2-1; 11 bases agree with TRBD2. The germline CDR1 and CDR2 sequences are SQVTM and ANQGSEA. CDR3 length: 17 residues. J gave up 1 base and V 6 bases, and 11 bases lay outside the gene matches. As DNA, the CDR3 is TGCAGCGTGGAATTCGGGACTAGCGGTAAATCCTACAATGAGCAGTTCTTC. Its protein product is CSVEFGTSGKSYNEQFF.

The J gene is TRBJ2-7, the V gene TRBV11-1; the D gene is possibly TRBD1 (5 bases). The CDR3 extends over 15 amino acids. Trimming cost V 1 base and J 0 bases, with 10 bases left between them. The V gene's germline CDR1 is SGHAT and CDR2 FQDESV (reference sequence). The CDR3 sequence is CASSLEGHSSYEQYF. CDR3 DNA: TGTGCCAGCAGCTTAGAGGGGCATAGCTCCTACGAGCAGTACTTC.

The chain has TRBV12-3 or TRBV12-4 and TRBJ2-1; D remains unclear. Trimming took off 6 bases at V and 6 bases at J, with 12 bases between the two ends. CDR3 size: 13 residues. In DNA, the CDR3 is TGTGCCAGCAGCCCCGGGTCGGGCAATGAGCAGTTCTTC. It yields the protein CASSPGSGNEQFF.

This clone was picked up a small number of times. J is TRBJ2-7 and V is TRBV6-5, with 7 bases identical to TRBD2. V shed 2 bases and J 5 bases; nucleotides not matched to a gene: 6. Germline V lookup: CDR1 MNHEY, CDR2 SVGAGI. This CDR3 region has 14 residues. CDR3 nucleotide sequence: TGTGCCAGCAGTTACCGGCGGGAGATCGACGAGCAGTACTTC. It is translated as CASSYRREIDEQYF.

V usage is TRBV30 and J usage is TRBJ2-7; TRBD1 matches at 9 bases. CDR1 and CDR2 from the germline V gene are GTSNPN and SVGIG (reference sequence). V gave up 0 bases and J gave up 9 bases; unmatched junction bases: 9. The CDR3 totals 14 residues. The CDR3 DNA is TGTGCCTGGAGTGTACAGGGGGCCACCTTCGCGCAGTACTTC. This sequence encodes CAWSVQGATFAQYF.

The chain uses TRBV7-9 and TRBJ1-2; TRBD1 matches at 7 bases. Germline CDR1 is SEHNR and CDR2 is FQNEAQ (reference sequence). The V and J ends lost 4 bases and 2 bases, in that order; junction bases with no gene match: 4. This CDR3 has 14 residues. CDR3 DNA sequence: TGTGCCAGCAGCTCCCCAGGGGGGAACTATGGCTACACCTTC. Its translation: CASSSPGGNYGYTF. Looking up the rest from reference TRBV7-9 and TRBJ1-2 gives the full variable domain: DTGVSQNPRHKITKRGQNVTFRCDPISEHNRLYWYRQTLGQGPEFLTYFQNEAQLEKSRLLSDRFSAERPKGSFSTLEIQRTEQGDSAMYLCASSSPGGNYGYTFGSGTRLTVV.

The genes are TRBV29-1 and TRBJ2-3; 7 nucleotides line up with TRBD2. The CDR3 loop spans 14 amino acids. Unmatched junction bases numbered 5, after V lost 1 base and J lost 4 bases. CDR1 and CDR2 from the germline V gene are SQVTM and ANQGSEA. CDR3 amino acids: CSVEGVGGSDTQYF. The CDR3 coding sequence is TGCAGCGTTGAAGGGGTCGGGGGGTCAGATACGCAGTATTTT.

The table lists this clone with a few counts. The chain recombines TRBV18 with TRBJ1-4; tentatively, D is TRBD1 (5 bases). Germline loops: CDR1 KGHSH, CDR2 LQKENI. Trimming removed 3 bases at V and 3 bases at J, with 17 bases between. This CDR3 spans 17 amino acids. DNA for the CDR3: TGTGCCAGCTCACCTGGGGCCGGAATAGGGGCTAATGAAAAACTGTTTTTT. It codes for CASSPGAGIGANEKLFF.

The rearrangement joins TRBV11-2 to TRBJ1-1; tentatively, D is TRBD1 (5 bases). The germline V and J ends were trimmed by 0 bases and 4 bases, with 9 bases remaining between them. CDR3 length: 14 amino acids. Germline CDR1 is SGHAT and CDR2 is FQNNGV. The CDR3 loop is CASSLDLGGTEAFF. CDR3 DNA sequence: TGTGCCAGCAGCTTAGATCTCGGGGGCACTGAAGCTTTCTTT.

The CDR3 spells CATSDMETQYF. The CDR3 region has the DNA TGTGCCACCAGTGACATGGAGACCCAGTACTTC. V usage is TRBV24-1 and J usage is TRBJ2-5; D uncertain. This CDR3 comprises 11 residues. Germline-derived CDR1 and CDR2 are KGHDR and SFDVKD. V was pared by 4 bases and J by 5 bases, with 4 bases between.

The J gene is TRBJ2-7, the V gene TRBV5-5; TRBD2 is a possible D gene (6 bases). The CDR3 has 14 residues. CDR1 is SGHKS, CDR2 YYEKEE, per germline (reference sequence). The V gene lost 0 bases and the J gene lost 9 bases, with 16 bases spanning the gap. The CDR3 region has the DNA TGTGCCAGCAGCTTGGCCGGGACTGCCGGCGGGCAGTACTTC. This codes for CASSLAGTAGGQYF.

The J gene is TRBJ1-1, the V gene TRBV18; D gene ambiguous. V lost 0 bases, J lost 8 bases, and 16 bases lay in between. Germline CDR1 and CDR2: KGHSH and LQKENI. The CDR3 spans 15 residues. The CDR3 sequence: CASSPPLSREIEAFF. The DNA of the CDR3 is TGTGCCAGCTCACCACCATTGTCGAGGGAGATAGAAGCTTTCTTT.